The clone carrying this TCR beta chain was seen a single time. Its antigen is not known. 60 Vbeta and 13 Jbeta primers were used in PCR. Original analysis: As a later analysis found, there were 80 million to 90 million unique TCR beta chains, of which roughly 11 million were shared. TCRdb's table, derived via immunoSEQ multiplex PCR, lists solely in-frame clones and lacks some. The V and J calls and clone size come from that table; D and trimming were worked out from the DNA. The data contain roughly 100,000 clones, around 75% of them singletons. This CDR3 region has 16 residues. Germline CDR1 and CDR2: SGHRS and YFSETQ. Germline trimming cut 0 bases from V and 2 bases from J; bases unmatched to any gene: 7. The data originate from a study of cytomegalovirus exposure and HLA in healthy donors. Findings of the study overall: Most CMV-associated TCR beta chains appeared HLA-restricted in a later analysis. Exclusion as indistinguishable affected some V segments, including TRBV6-2 and TRBV6-3.

What was sequenced was PBMCs. V gene TRBV5-1 combines with J gene TRBJ2-7, with 8 bases fitting TRBD2. The receptor was derived from a man aged 35-49 years in good health and CMV-seronegative. The CDR3 sequence: CASSLEVTSVTYEQYF. CDR3 nucleotides: TGCGCCAGCAGCTTGGAGGTGACTAGCGTTACCTACGAGCAGTACTTC.